Shown below are 24 T cell receptor beta chains from a single sample sequenced in a study of T cell clonality in common variable immunodeficiency. Their recognized antigens are unknown. Broader study findings: Common variable immunodeficiency TCR beta sequences reportedly had fewer deletions and N-nucleotide insertions.

The method was immunoSEQ multiplex PCR; TCRdb's version includes in-frame clones alone and lacks a portion of them. The repertoire consists of around 24,000 clones, none detected only once. The sample consisted of peripheral blood mononuclear cells. The receptors stem from a human donor with common variable immunodeficiency.

Worth noting for this clone: The sequence runs out 3 residues before the end of the CDR3; the remainder is reconstructed from the germline J gene. The chain uses TRBV10-1 and TRBJ2-7; D ambiguous. The CDR3 has 12 amino acids. V lost 0 bases and J 3 bases, leaving 3 bases between the germline ends. Germline V CDR1 and CDR2: WNHNN, SYGVQD (reference sequence). CDR3 in amino acids: CASSESGYEQYF. The part of the CDR3 DNA that was read is TGCGCCAGCAGTGAGTCAGGCTACGAG.

This clone was seen many times. The DNA ends 3 residues before the CDR3 does, and the rest of the CDR3 is filled in from the germline J gene. The V call is TRBV7-9, the J call TRBJ2-3, with 7 bases aligning to TRBD2. V lost 4 bases and J lost 5; bases outside the gene matches: 6. Germline V gene data show CDR1 as SEHNR and CDR2 as FQNEAQ (reference sequence). The CDR3 spans 14 residues. CDR3 DNA (partial): TGTGCCAGCAGCTCCAGCGGGATTGTAGATACG. Amino acid sequence: CASSSSGIVDT. The full CDR3 sequence reads CASSSSGIVDTQYF.

This clone was recorded many times. The read halts 3 residues ahead of the CDR3 end, with the missing end drawn from the germline J gene. V is TRBV6-2 or TRBV6-3 and J is TRBJ2-3, with 9 positions matching TRBD2. The CDR3 spans 15 residues. Germline CDR1 MNHEY, CDR2 SVGEGT. V gave up 2 bases and J gave up 0 bases; unmatched junction bases: 0. The covered CDR3 bases are TGTGCCAGCAGTTACACTAGCGGGAGCACAGATACG. It is translated as CASSYTSGSTDT. The whole CDR3 sequence reads CASSYTSGSTDTQYF.

This clone was counted ten times or more. The read terminates 3 residues ahead of where the CDR3 ends, so the germline J gene completes it. This chain uses TRBV5-1 with TRBJ2-1; a weak D match, TRBD1 (6 bases). Germline CDR1 reads SGHRS; CDR2 reads YFSETQ. The CDR3 contains 13 residues. V was clipped by 1 base and J by 6 bases, with 8 bases between them. CDR3 residues: CASSLLGGNEQFF. The part of the CDR3 DNA that was read is TGCGCCAGCAGCTTGTTAGGGGGCAATGAG.

This clone was seen many times. The DNA ends 3 residues before the CDR3 does, and the rest of the CDR3 is filled in from the germline J gene. The gene calls are TRBV10-3 and TRBJ2-5; 10 bases are a match to TRBD2. Germline CDR1 is ENHRY and CDR2 is SYGVKD. This CDR3 region has 15 residues. V lost 2 bases to trimming and J lost 5 bases; unmatched junction nucleotides: 5. CDR3 protein: CAISESGGAGETQYF. The sequenced CDR3 bases are TGTGCCATCAGTGAGAGCGGGGGGGCTGGCGAGACC.

This clone was counted between two and nine times. The read terminates 3 residues ahead of where the CDR3 ends, so the germline J gene completes it. The chain joins TRBV30 to TRBJ1-4; tentative D call: TRBD1 (5 bases). The ends were cut back, 3 bases at V and 6 bases at J, with 11 bases in the middle. Germline V CDR1 and CDR2: GTSNPN, SVGIG (reference sequence). The CDR3 is 13 amino acids. The CDR3 sequence: CAWRSGGYEKLFF. CDR3 DNA, as far as it was read: TGTGCCTGGAGATCGGGGGGATATGAAAAA. The full variable domain, completed using reference TRBV30 and TRBJ1-4, is SQTIHQWPATLVQPVGSPLSLECTVEGTSNPNLYWYRQAAGRGLQLLFYSVGIGQISSEVPQNLSASRPQDRQFILSSKKLLLSDSGFYLCAWRSGGYEKLFFGSGTQLSVL.

This clone was found many times. The read finishes 3 residues shy of the CDR3 end, and the germline J gene is used to complete it. V is TRBV28 and J is TRBJ1-2; weak D call: TRBD1 (6 bases). CDR3 size: 16 residues. Germline CDR1 and CDR2: MDHEN and SYDVKM. The ends were cut back, 10 bases at V and 7 bases at J, with 28 bases in the middle. The CDR3 spells CAITLSDRSILGGYTF. The DNA read from the CDR3 is TGTGCCATAACCCTATCGGACAGATCTATATTGGGTGGC.

This clone was observed a handful of times. The read ends 3 residues before the CDR3 terminus; that terminus is restored from the germline J gene. The chain joins TRBV7-9 to TRBJ2-7; D not certain. The CDR3 contains 13 residues. V lost 4 bases and J lost 3, with 10 bases in between. Germline V gene sequence: CDR1 SEHNR, CDR2 FQNEAQ (reference sequence). The covered CDR3 bases are TGTGCCAGCAGCTCAAGAGCCGGCTACGAG. It encodes CASSSRAGYE. In full, the CDR3 is CASSSRAGYEQYF.

By share, this clone ranks as medium-sized (0.01 to 0.1%). Read data end 3 residues before the CDR3 end; the end is taken from the germline J gene. This rearrangement joins TRBV29-1 to TRBJ2-3, with D maybe TRBD2 (7 bases). Germline V gives CDR1 SQVTM, CDR2 ANQGSEA. The V gene lost 2 bases and the J gene lost 8 bases, with 14 bases spanning the gap. The CDR3 totals 13 residues. The CDR3 loop reads CSVEPRGGVTQYF. CDR3 DNA (partial): TGCAGCGTTGAACCAAGGGGGGGGGTTACG.

This clone was counted only a few times. Read data end 3 residues before the CDR3 end; the end is taken from the germline J gene. The chain couples TRBV7-6 to TRBJ1-4; the match to TRBD1 covers 10 bases. Trimming cost V 2 bases and J 8 bases; bases outside gene matches: 14. Germline values: CDR1 SGHVS, CDR2 FNYEAQ. CDR3 length: 18 residues. The DNA read from the CDR3 is TGTGCCAGCAGCTTAACCTCCCGGGGACAGGGGTGGAAGGAAAAA. Encoded protein: CASSLTSRGQGWKEK. The whole CDR3 sequence reads CASSLTSRGQGWKEKLFF.

This clone was detected only a few times. CDR3 in amino acids: CASSYLEGRGSPLHF. CDR3 DNA, as far as it was read: TGTGCCAGCAGTTACTTAGAGGGGCGCGGTTCACCC. The chain links TRBV6-2 or TRBV6-3 to TRBJ1-6, with D perhaps TRBD1 (5 bases). With the read ending 3 residues before the CDR3 end, the germline J gene is used to fill in that end. This CDR3 spans 15 amino acids. The V end lost 1 base, the J end lost 9 bases, and 13 bases lay between the germline ends. CDR1 and CDR2 from the germline V gene are MNHEY and SVGEGT.

This clone appeared many times. The read falls 3 residues short of the CDR3 end, and the missing part is taken from the germline J gene. The same CDR3 is also encoded by other DNA sequences in this sample. This sequence joins TRBV18 and TRBJ2-7, with a tentative D call TRBD2 (6 bases). Trimming shortened V by 3 bases and J by 6 bases, and 27 bases separated the two germline ends. Germline V gene lookup returns CDR1 KGHSH and CDR2 LQKENI. CDR3 length: 18 amino acids. CDR3 bases read: TGTGCCAGCTCACCCTCGGATTCAGCTCGACTAGTGGGTTCCGAG. It specifies CASSPSDSARLVGSE. The full CDR3 protein is CASSPSDSARLVGSEQYF.

Details on this clone: Sequencing ends 3 residues short of the CDR3 end; the germline J gene provides the rest. The V call is TRBV19, the J call TRBJ2-3; the match to TRBD1 covers 8 bases. Germline V gene lookup returns CDR1 LNHDA and CDR2 SQIVND (reference sequence). V shed 3 bases, J shed 5 bases, and the junction held 16 bases outside the gene matches. The CDR3 is 18 amino acids. CDR3 bases read: TGTGCCAGTAGTATTCCCCCCGGCCGCGGACAGGGAGGAGATACG. It codes for CASSIPPGRGQGGDT. The CDR3 in full is CASSIPPGRGQGGDTQYF.

This clone has a handful of counts. From the germline J gene comes the end of the CDR3, since the read stops 3 residues before it. The V and J genes are TRBV19 and TRBJ1-5; TRBD1 matches at 7 bases. The CDR3 is made up of 13 amino acids. The V gene's germline CDR1 is LNHDA and CDR2 SQIVND (reference sequence). The J segment lost 5 bases and the V segment lost 6 bases, leaving 4 bases of the junction unmatched. CDR3 DNA (partial): TGTGCCAGTAGAAATGACAGGGATCAGCCC. Its translation is CASRNDRDQP. The whole CDR3 region reads CASRNDRDQPQHF.

This clone was found a few times. Read sequence stops 3 residues before the CDR3 end, and the germline J gene provides the missing end. The V gene is TRBV11-2, the J gene TRBJ2-1, with TRBD1 as a possible D gene (5 bases). Germline lookup yields CDR1 SGHAT and CDR2 FQNNGV. CDR3 length equals 14 residues. Trimming left V 0 bases short and J 6 bases short, with 9 bases between. The CDR3 here is CASSLDQGGNEQFF. Partial CDR3 DNA: TGTGCCAGCAGCTTAGATCAGGGCGGCAATGAG.

This clone was observed many times. The CDR3 end lies 3 residues beyond the end of the read and is filled in from the germline J gene. The rearrangement uses TRBV20-1 and TRBJ2-3; 10 nucleotides line up with TRBD2. The CDR3 length is 16 residues. The germline CDR1 and CDR2 sequences are DFQATT and SNEGSKA (reference sequence). V dropped 1 base and J dropped 6; count of bases not matched to a gene: 10. CDR3 DNA (partial): TGCAGTGCTAGAGCCCCGCGGAGCGGGAGGGGCGATACG. Protein: CSARAPRSGRGDT. The whole CDR3 reads CSARAPRSGRGDTQYF.

This clone was counted a few times. The CDR3 extends 3 residues past the end of the read, so its final part is completed from the germline J gene. V gene TRBV7-3 combines with J gene TRBJ1-6; D not certain. Per the germline V gene, CDR1 is SGHTA and CDR2 is FQGTGA. The CDR3 runs to 13 residues. V lost 0 bases, J lost 7 bases, and 4 bases lay in between. The CDR3 protein is CASSLTGNSPLHF. The sequenced part of the CDR3 DNA is TGTGCCAGCAGCTTAACGGGCAATTCACCC.

Many counts were recorded for this clone. The observed sequence ends 3 residues before the CDR3 terminus, with the missing tail filled in from the germline J gene. V usage is TRBV30 and J usage is TRBJ1-2; 11 nucleotides line up with TRBD1. Germline V gene lookup returns CDR1 GTSNPN and CDR2 SVGIG (reference sequence). The CDR3 runs to 13 residues. The CDR3 protein is CAWSPGQGGSYTF. The sequenced part of the CDR3 DNA is TGTGCCTGGAGTCCGGGACAGGGGGGGAGC.

This clone was seen a handful of times. The read ends 3 residues shy of where the CDR3 ends; the end is completed using the germline J gene. J is TRBJ2-7 and V is TRBV23-1, with a tentative D call TRBD1 (7 bases). TRBV23-1 is an open reading frame whose function is uncertain. Trimming removed 2 bases at V and 3 bases at J, with 17 bases between. The CDR3 loop spans 16 amino acids. The CDR3 spells CASSQPGTAGYYEQYF. Partial CDR3 DNA: TGCGCCAGCAGTCAACCCGGGACAGCGGGCTACTACGAG.

This clone was observed a handful of times. The read terminates 3 residues before the CDR3 end, so the remaining end is supplied by the germline J gene. The chain couples TRBV19 to TRBJ1-4; D perhaps matches TRBD1 (6 bases). The CDR3 contains 16 residues. Germline V gene data show CDR1 as LNHDA and CDR2 as SQIVND (reference sequence). V was shortened by 6 bases and J by 8 bases, with 22 bases between the two germline ends. The CDR3 bases that were read are TGTGCCAGTAGGCCCGCCCGGACAGCCCTGAAGGAAAAA. It specifies CASRPARTALKEK. The whole CDR3 protein is CASRPARTALKEKLFF.

This clone was counted many times. The read comes to an end 3 residues before the CDR3 does, leaving the germline J gene to fill in the end. The V call is TRBV6-2 or TRBV6-3, the J call TRBJ1-6; weak D call: TRBD1 (5 bases). Trimming stripped 5 bases from V and 9 bases from J, with 5 bases between. The CDR3 spans 11 residues. The germline gives CDR1 MNHEY, CDR2 SVGEGT. Incomplete CDR3 DNA: TGTGCCAGCAGTCAGGGTTCACCC. This sequence encodes CASSQGSP. The full CDR3 protein reads CASSQGSPLHF.

This clone was seen a handful of times. The read stops 3 residues short of the end of the CDR3; the missing end is completed from the germline J gene. V usage is TRBV19 and J usage is TRBJ2-2, with TRBD1 identical over 7 bases. The V gene's germline CDR1 is LNHDA and CDR2 SQIVND (reference sequence). V lost 10 bases to trimming and J lost 7 bases; unmatched junction nucleotides: 24. The CDR3 runs to 18 residues. The CDR3 loop is CATQPLFLGQLIDGELFF. The sequenced part of the CDR3 DNA is TGTGCCACTCAACCGCTTTTCTTGGGACAGCTCATTGACGGGGAG.

A remark on this clone: The identical CDR3 is also encoded by other nucleotide sequences in the sample. This chain's CDR3 is CASSERGGYEQYF. The CDR3 bases that were read are TGTGCCAGCAGTGAACGAGGCGGTTACGAG. The chain carries TRBV2 and TRBJ2-7; no clear D. The read is 3 residues too short to cover the CDR3 end, so that end is filled in from the germline J gene. The CDR3 has 13 residues. Germline CDR1 SNHLY, CDR2 FYNNEI. Trimming took off 2 bases at V and 4 bases at J, with 9 bases between the two ends.

This clone appeared many times. The CDR3 end falls 3 residues outside the read, so it is completed with the germline J gene. The rearrangement links TRBV28 to TRBJ1-4; TRBD1 agrees at 8 bases. This CDR3 has 16 residues. The J segment lost 4 bases and the V segment lost 4 bases, leaving 8 bases of the junction unmatched. Germline loops: CDR1 MDHEN, CDR2 SYDVKM. CDR3 in amino acids: CASSSHNRGNNEKLFF. CDR3 DNA, as far as it was read: TGTGCCAGCAGTTCCCACAACAGGGGGAATAATGAAAAA.